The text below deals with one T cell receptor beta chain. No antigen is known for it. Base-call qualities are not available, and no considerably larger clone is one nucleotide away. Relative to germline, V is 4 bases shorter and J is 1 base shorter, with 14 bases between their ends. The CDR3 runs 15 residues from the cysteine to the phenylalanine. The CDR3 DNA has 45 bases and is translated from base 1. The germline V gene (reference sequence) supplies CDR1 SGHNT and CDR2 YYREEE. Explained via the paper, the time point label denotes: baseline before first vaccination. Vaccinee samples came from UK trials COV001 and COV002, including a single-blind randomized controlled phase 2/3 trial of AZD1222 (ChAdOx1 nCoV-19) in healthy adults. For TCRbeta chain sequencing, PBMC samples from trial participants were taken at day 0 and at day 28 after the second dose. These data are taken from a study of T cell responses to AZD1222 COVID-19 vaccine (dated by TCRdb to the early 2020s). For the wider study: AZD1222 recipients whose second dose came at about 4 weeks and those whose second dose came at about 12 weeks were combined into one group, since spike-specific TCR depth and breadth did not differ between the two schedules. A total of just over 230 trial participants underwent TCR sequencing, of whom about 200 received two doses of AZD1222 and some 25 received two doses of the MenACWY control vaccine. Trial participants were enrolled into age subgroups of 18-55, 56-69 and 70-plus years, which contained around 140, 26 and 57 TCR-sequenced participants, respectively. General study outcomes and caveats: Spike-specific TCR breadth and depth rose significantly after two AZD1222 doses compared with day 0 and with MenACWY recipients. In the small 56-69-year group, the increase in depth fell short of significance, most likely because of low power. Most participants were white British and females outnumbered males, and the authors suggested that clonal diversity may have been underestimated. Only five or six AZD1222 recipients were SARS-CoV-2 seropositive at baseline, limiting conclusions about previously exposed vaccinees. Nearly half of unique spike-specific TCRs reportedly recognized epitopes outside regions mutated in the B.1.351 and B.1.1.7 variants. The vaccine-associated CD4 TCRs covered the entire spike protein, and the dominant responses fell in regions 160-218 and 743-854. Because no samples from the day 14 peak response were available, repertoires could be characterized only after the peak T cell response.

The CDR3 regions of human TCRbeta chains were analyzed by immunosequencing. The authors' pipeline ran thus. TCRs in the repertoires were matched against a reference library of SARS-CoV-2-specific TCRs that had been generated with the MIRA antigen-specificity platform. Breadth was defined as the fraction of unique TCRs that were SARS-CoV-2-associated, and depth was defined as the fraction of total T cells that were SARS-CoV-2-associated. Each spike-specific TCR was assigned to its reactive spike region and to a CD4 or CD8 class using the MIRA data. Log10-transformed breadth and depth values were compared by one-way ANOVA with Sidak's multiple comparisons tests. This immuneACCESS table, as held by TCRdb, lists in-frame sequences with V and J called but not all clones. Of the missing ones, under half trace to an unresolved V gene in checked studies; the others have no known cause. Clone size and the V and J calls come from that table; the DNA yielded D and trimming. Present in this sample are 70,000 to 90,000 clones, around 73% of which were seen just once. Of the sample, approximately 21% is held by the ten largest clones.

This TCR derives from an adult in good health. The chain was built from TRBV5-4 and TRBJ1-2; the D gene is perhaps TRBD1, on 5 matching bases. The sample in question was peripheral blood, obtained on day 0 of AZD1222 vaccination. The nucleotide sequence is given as TGTGCCAGCAGCCCGGGGCAGAGCTATAACTATGGCTACACCTTC. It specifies CASSPGQSYNYGYTF.